The 11 T cell receptor beta chains below all came from one sample that was sequenced in a study of regulatory T cells in long-lasting Graves disease. Time point reported: newly diagnosed GD, antithyroid drugs for less than 3 months. PBMC RNA was the source of the TCR library. To make TCR beta libraries, researchers used iRepertoire HTBI primers and Arm-PCR of CDR3 regions. From the multiplex PCR reads, TCRdb called clonotypes with MiXCR, one entry per CDR3 protein. The sample shows approximately 350,000 distinct CDR3 sequences, 15% to 20% of them seen only once. This same sample was also taken into another study, of T cells in Graves' hyperthyroidism and ophthalmopathy.

The sample consisted of peripheral blood mononuclear cells (PBMCs), taken at new diagnosis, from a patient treated with antithyroid drugs. These receptors came from a woman younger than 30 with Graves disease.

The V call is TRBV28, the J call TRBJ1-1; 9 bases match TRBD1. In germline, CDR1 is MDHEN, CDR2 SYDVKM. The CDR3 totals 17 residues. Trimming took 4 bases from V and 0 from J; bases not matched to a gene: 9. CDR3 in DNA: TGTGCCAGCAGTTCCGGACAGGGGATAACCATGAACACTGAAGCTTTCTTT. Amino acids: CASSSGQGITMNTEAFF.

The rearrangement links TRBV30 to TRBJ1-2; no clear D. CDR3 length: 12 amino acids. Germline loops: CDR1 GTSNPN, CDR2 SVGIG (reference sequence). Trimming stripped 0 bases from V and 14 bases from J, with 16 bases between. The CDR3 loop reads CAWSVTGTISTF. DNA of the CDR3: TGTGCCTGGAGTGTAACGGGCACGATTTCGACCTTC.

The chain employs TRBV2 and TRBJ2-3; 11 bases match TRBD2. CDR1 is SNHLY, CDR2 FYNNEI, per germline. The length of the CDR3 is 16 residues. Germline trimming cut 4 bases from V and 5 bases from J; bases unmatched to any gene: 8. The CDR3 here is CASSGDSGRARDTQYF. CDR3 coding DNA: TGTGCCAGCAGTGGGGATAGCGGGAGGGCCAGAGATACGCAGTATTTT.

This clonotype was recorded at least ten times. The genes are TRBV7-9 and TRBJ1-5; perhaps TRBD1 as D (5 bases). The CDR3 is 13 residues long. Per germline, CDR1 SEHNR and CDR2 FQNEAQ (reference sequence). Trimming stripped 10 bases from V and 4 bases from J, with 14 bases between. CDR3: CAKKARENQPQHF. In DNA, the CDR3 is TGTGCCAAGAAAGCCAGGGAGAATCAGCCCCAGCATTTT.

This clonotype has ten or more counts. V and J are TRBV5-6 and TRBJ2-5; tentative D call: TRBD2 (6 bases). From germline, CDR1 is SGHDT and CDR2 YYEEEE. The CDR3 has 15 residues. Trimming cost V 0 bases and J 2 bases, with 11 bases left between them. The CDR3 coding sequence is TGTGCCAGCAGCTTGGCTGTGGAGGGGCAAGAGACCCAGTACTTC. Its translation: CASSLAVEGQETQYF.

This clonotype showed up many times. The V and J genes are TRBV5-4 and TRBJ1-2; a possible D gene is TRBD1 (6 bases). Germline values: CDR1 SGHNT, CDR2 YYREEE (reference sequence). The ends were cut back, 2 bases at V and 3 bases at J, with 14 bases in the middle. The CDR3 totals 15 residues. The CDR3 here is CASSLPQGKDYGYTF. CDR3 DNA: TGTGCCAGCAGCTTACCTCAGGGGAAGGACTATGGCTACACCTTC.

This clonotype was found many times. The V gene is TRBV18, the J gene TRBJ1-3; 8 nucleotides agree with TRBD1. Losses at the gene ends were 6 bases for V and 5 bases for J; bases not matched to a gene: 9. Germline V gives CDR1 KGHSH, CDR2 LQKENI. CDR3 size: 15 residues. CDR3 nucleotides: TGTGCCAGCTCCCCGGGACAGGCGATACGAAACACCATATATTTT. This encodes CASSPGQAIRNTIYF.

This clonotype appeared many times. V usage is TRBV9 and J usage is TRBJ2-7; D is unclear. The germline CDR1 and CDR2 sequences are SGDLS and YYNGEE. CDR3 length: 14 residues. V was trimmed by 0 bases and J by 4 bases, leaving 11 bases between them. In nucleotides, the CDR3 is TGTGCCAGCAGCGTAGCCCCTAAGGGATACGAGCAGTACTTC. Translation gives CASSVAPKGYEQYF.

This clonotype was counted at least ten times. Written as DNA, the CDR3 is TGTGCCACCAGCAGTGGGCGGGGGTTGGGGAGTGAGCAGTTCTTC. Protein sequence: CATSSGRGLGSEQFF. This rearrangement joins TRBV15 to TRBJ2-1; TRBD2 aligns across 7 bases. The CDR3 consists of 15 residues. Germline V lookup: CDR1 LNHNV, CDR2 YYDKDF (reference sequence). Trimming took 3 bases from V and 9 from J; bases not matched to a gene: 11.

This clonotype was seen a few times. The CDR3 reads CASIQAGPGTEAFF. The CDR3 DNA reads as TGTGCCAGCATCCAGGCGGGGCCGGGCACTGAAGCTTTCTTT. The chain links TRBV28 to TRBJ1-1; TRBD1 is a possible D gene (5 bases). The CDR3 covers 14 residues. V dropped 7 bases and J dropped 4 bases, with 16 bases sitting between them. The V gene's germline CDR1 is MDHEN and CDR2 SYDVKM.

This clonotype was seen a few times. V and J are TRBV4-1 and TRBJ2-5; D possibly corresponds to TRBD2 (6 bases). Trimming removed 0 bases from V and 3 bases from J, with 8 bases in between. CDR3 size: 14 residues. The germline V gene has CDR1 MGHRA and CDR2 YSYEKL. The CDR3 DNA is TGCGCCAGCAGCCAAGAAGGCGGGGAAGAGACCCAGTACTTC. Protein product: CASSQEGGEETQYF.